This paragraph covers one TCR beta chain sequence. What it binds is unknown. This CDR3 spans 12 amino acids. Germline CDR1 and CDR2: KGHSH and LQKENI. V trimming: 4 bases; J trimming: 5 bases; junction bases outside the gene matches: 1. This specimen comes from a study of T cell responses to AZD1222 COVID-19 vaccine. This table comes from immunoSEQ multiplex PCR, and its TCRdb copy is limited to in-frame clones, with some not included. The table shows fewer than 100,000 clones, with roughly 81% occurring only once. Study-level findings and limits: Within unmutated variant regions lay the reported targets of nearly half of spike-specific TCRs. Spike-spanning, vaccine-associated CD4 TCRs were dominant at 160-218 and 743-854.

The clonotype originates from an adult in good health. The input for sequencing was peripheral blood, taken on day 0 of AZD1222 vaccination. This rearrangement joins TRBV18 to TRBJ2-5; 7 nucleotides match TRBD2. In DNA, the CDR3 is TGTGCCAGCTCACACGGGGGGGAGACCCAGTACTTC. Translating gives CASSHGGETQYF.